Each of the 8 T cell receptor beta chains below was sequenced from the same sample in a study of blood T cell repertoires in COVID-19. Clones were read by immunoSEQ multiplex PCR, and TCRdb kept only the in-frame ones, dropping some. The sample records roughly 69,000 clones, around 84% being singletons. The sequenced sample consisted of peripheral blood. The receptor source for this set is a human donor in a cohort sampled during active COVID-19.

The chain combines TRBV5-8 with TRBJ2-7; 10 nucleotides match TRBD1. The CDR3 is made up of 15 amino acids. V was pared by 0 bases and J by 3 bases, with 3 bases of the junction left unmatched. Germline V gene data show CDR1 as SGHTS and CDR2 as YDEGEE. The CDR3 nucleotides read TGTGCCAGCAGCTTGGGACAGGGGGCTATCTACGAGCAGTACTTC. This translates into CASSLGQGAIYEQYF.

This clone was seen a handful of times. V is TRBV28 and J is TRBJ2-7, with 10 bases aligning to TRBD2. The CDR3 covers 17 residues. Germline CDR1 is MDHEN and CDR2 is SYDVKM. Losses at the gene ends were 3 bases for V and 0 bases for J; bases not matched to a gene: 8. CDR3 region: CASSFGSGRTNSYEQYF. The CDR3 nucleotides read TGTGCCAGCAGTTTTGGTAGCGGGAGGACTAACTCCTACGAGCAGTACTTC.

This clone was recorded once. V is TRBV30 and J is TRBJ1-2; 12 positions match TRBD1. V shed 2 bases and J 6 bases; nucleotides not matched to a gene: 7. This CDR3 comprises 15 residues. Germline values: CDR1 GTSNPN, CDR2 SVGIG (reference sequence). The CDR3 DNA reads TGTGCCTGGAGTTTCCTAGGGACAGGGGGCGATGGCTACACCTTC. Translating gives CAWSFLGTGGDGYTF.

This chain links TRBV7-8 with TRBJ2-1; 11 nucleotides line up with TRBD2. The V segment lost 1 base and the J segment 9 bases; nucleotides outside the gene matches: 8. This CDR3 contains 16 residues. Germline loops: CDR1 SGHVS, CDR2 FQNEAQ. CDR3 in DNA: TGTGCCAGCAGCTTAGTGGGACTAGCGGCAGGAGTTGAGCAGTTCTTC. Its protein product is CASSLVGLAAGVEQFF.

This chain uses TRBV6-5 with TRBJ1-4, with D perhaps matching TRBD1 (6 bases). The germline CDR1 and CDR2 sequences are MNHEY and SVGAGI. The ends were cut back, 0 bases at V and 4 bases at J, with 9 bases in the middle. The CDR3 is 15 residues long. CDR3 nucleotides: TGTGCCAGCAGTTACTCGGACAGAATTAATGAAAAACTGTTTTTT. Translation gives CASSYSDRINEKLFF.

This clone counts as medium-sized. The chain uses TRBV18 and TRBJ1-1; 8 bases align to TRBD1. The CDR3 loop spans 15 amino acids. V lost 5 bases, J lost 4 bases, and 9 bases stayed unmatched. Per germline, CDR1 KGHSH and CDR2 LQKENI. Written as DNA, the CDR3 is TGTGCCAGCTCATCAGGGGGCTACTCTCTCACTGAAGCTTTCTTT. The encoded protein is CASSSGGYSLTEAFF.

This sequence joins TRBV19 and TRBJ1-1, with D maybe TRBD1 (5 bases). Germline-derived CDR1 and CDR2 are LNHDA and SQIVND (reference sequence). The V gene lost 3 bases and the J gene lost 10 bases, with 12 bases spanning the gap. The CDR3 has 12 amino acids. The chain's CDR3 is CASSIGGERAFF. CDR3 sequence (DNA): TGTGCCAGTAGTATCGGAGGGGAAAGAGCTTTCTTT.

The chain employs TRBV2 and TRBJ2-5, with no clear D. This CDR3 has 13 amino acids. V was trimmed by 5 bases and J by 3 bases, leaving 10 bases between them. Per germline, CDR1 SNHLY and CDR2 FYNNEI. CDR3 loop: CASSPVVEETQYF. The CDR3 bases are TGTGCCAGCAGTCCCGTAGTTGAAGAGACCCAGTACTTC.